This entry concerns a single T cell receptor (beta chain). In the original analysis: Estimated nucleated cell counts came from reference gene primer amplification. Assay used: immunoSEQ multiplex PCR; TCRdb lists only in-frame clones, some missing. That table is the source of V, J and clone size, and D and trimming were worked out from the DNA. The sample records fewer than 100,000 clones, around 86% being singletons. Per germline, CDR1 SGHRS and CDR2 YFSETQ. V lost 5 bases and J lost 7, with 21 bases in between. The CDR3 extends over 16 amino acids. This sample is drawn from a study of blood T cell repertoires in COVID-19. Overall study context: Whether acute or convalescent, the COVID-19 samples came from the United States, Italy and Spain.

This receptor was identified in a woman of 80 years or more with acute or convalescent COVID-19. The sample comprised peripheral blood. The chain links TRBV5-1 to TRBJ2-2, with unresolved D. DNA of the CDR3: TGCGCCAGCAGACTACCATTGGGTCCTCTGGGCGGGGAGCTGTTTTTT. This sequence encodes CASRLPLGPLGGELFF.